The 15 T cell receptor beta chains in this list originate from one sample, sequenced in a study of T cells in Graves' hyperthyroidism and ophthalmopathy. It was RNA transcripts that yielded the amplified TCR beta CDR3 regions. The HTBI primer set was used in a first-round RT-PCR of the TCR CDR3. Using its own MiXCR run on the multiplex PCR reads, TCRdb lists one record per CDR3 protein. The profile covers 650,000 to 700,000 distinct CDR3 sequences, with about 18% appearing a single time and roughly a sixth taken by the ten largest. Sequencing used blood. These receptors originate from a man in his forties or fifties with Graves' hyperthyroidism.

This clonotype has a count of ten or more. The rearrangement links TRBV27 to TRBJ2-7; D may be TRBD1 (5 bases). Trimming removed 5 bases at V and 2 bases at J, with 13 bases between. This CDR3 contains 14 residues. In germline, CDR1 is MNHEY, CDR2 SMNVEV (reference sequence). CDR3 region: CASSAQGVPYEQYF. The DNA for the CDR3 is TGTGCCAGCAGTGCTCAGGGTGTCCCCTACGAGCAGTACTTC.

In the case of this clonotype: With a much larger clone just one base away, this may be a read error. The chain joins TRBV7-2 to TRBJ1-5, with unresolved D. The CDR3 spans 13 residues. Deletions cut 3 bases from V and 0 bases from J, with 3 bases between. Germline CDR1 is SGHTA and CDR2 is FQGNSA. CDR3 loop: CTSSFHSNQPQHF. Here the CDR3 DNA reads TGTACCAGCAGCTTCCATAGCAATCAGCCCCAGCATTTT. Looking up the rest from reference TRBV7-2 and TRBJ1-5 gives the full variable domain: GAGVSQSPSNKVTEKGKDVELRCDPISGHTALYWYRQSLGQGLEFLIYFQGNSAPDKSGLPSDRFSAERTGGSVSTLTIQRTQQEDSAVYLCTSSFHSNQPQHFGDGTRLSIL.

This clonotype was seen a few times. The gene calls are TRBV5-1 and TRBJ2-1, with D perhaps TRBD2 (8 bases). Per the germline V gene, CDR1 is SGHRS and CDR2 is YFSETQ. V lost 0 bases and J 9 bases, leaving 16 bases between the germline ends. This CDR3 comprises 15 residues. The CDR3 sequence: CASSLEGASGFEQFF. The CDR3 DNA follows: TGCGCCAGCAGCTTGGAGGGGGCTAGCGGGTTTGAGCAGTTCTTC.

This chain connects TRBV19 to TRBJ2-6, with D perhaps matching TRBD1 (6 bases). The CDR3 covers 15 residues. V shed 7 bases and J shed 2 bases, with 12 bases lying between them. Germline-derived CDR1 and CDR2 are LNHDA and SQIVND (reference sequence). The CDR3 reads CASTPGVTGANVLTF. DNA for the CDR3: TGTGCCAGTACCCCAGGGGTAACTGGGGCCAACGTCCTGACTTTC.

This clonotype was seen at least ten times. The rearrangement uses TRBV12-3 or TRBV12-4 and TRBJ1-1; no reliable D call. The germline V and J ends were trimmed by 6 bases and 2 bases, with 13 bases remaining between them. The CDR3 consists of 14 residues. For the CDR3, the DNA is TGTGCCAGCAGCTTGAAGGCTTCCAACACTGAAGCTTTCTTT. As protein: CASSLKASNTEAFF.

This clonotype was picked up many times. The V call is TRBV24-1, the J call TRBJ2-1; the match to TRBD2 covers 10 bases. Trimming removed 2 bases from V and 9 bases from J; junction bases left unmatched: 6. In germline, CDR1 is KGHDR, CDR2 SFDVKD. The CDR3 consists of 15 residues. Here the CDR3 DNA reads TGTGCCACCAGTGATTGGACTAGCGGAGGGCCTGAGCAGTTCTTC. The encoded protein is CATSDWTSGGPEQFF.

This clonotype turned up a few times. The chain is built from TRBV10-3 and TRBJ1-1, with 9 bases fitting TRBD1. CDR3 length: 14 amino acids. The germline gives CDR1 ENHRY, CDR2 SYGVKD. The J segment lost 1 base and the V segment lost 4 bases, leaving 1 base of the junction unmatched. The CDR3: CAISGTGENTEAFF. Written as DNA, the CDR3 is TGTGCCATCAGTGGGACAGGGGAGAACACTGAAGCTTTCTTT.

This clonotype showed up many times. The chain couples TRBV7-8 to TRBJ2-1; possible D gene TRBD1, 5 bases. The CDR3 totals 14 residues. V lost 5 bases and J 4 bases, leaving 12 bases between the germline ends. Germline-derived CDR1 and CDR2 are SGHVS and FQNEAQ. CDR3 sequence reads: CASSPQGVYNEQFF. CDR3 nucleotide sequence: TGTGCCAGCAGCCCCCAGGGCGTTTACAATGAGCAGTTCTTC.

This clonotype was counted many times. The V and J genes are TRBV6-2 or TRBV6-3 and TRBJ2-5; TRBD2 agrees at 7 bases. CDR3 length equals 15 residues. Germline CDR1 is MNHEY and CDR2 is SVGEGT. V lost 2 bases and J lost 4; bases outside the gene matches: 7. CDR3 protein: CASSYGGVYRETQYF. CDR3 bases: TGTGCCAGCAGTTACGGGGGGGTCTACCGAGAGACCCAGTACTTC.

This clonotype came up many times. The rearrangement joins TRBV28 to TRBJ1-1; 7 nucleotides line up with TRBD1. The CDR3 is 19 residues long. Germline CDR1 reads MDHEN; CDR2 reads SYDVKM. V gave up 4 bases and J gave up 4 bases; unmatched junction bases: 21. The CDR3 loop reads CASSSLSRQGLGAGTEAFF. The CDR3 nucleotides read TGTGCCAGCAGTTCCCTTTCCCGACAGGGACTGGGCGCTGGCACTGAAGCTTTCTTT.

This clonotype was observed a few times. The rearrangement uses TRBV7-9 and TRBJ2-7; 7 bases align to TRBD2. Germline V gene lookup returns CDR1 SEHNR and CDR2 FQNEAQ (reference sequence). The CDR3 has 15 amino acids. The V gene end was trimmed by 1 base and the J gene end by 3 bases; junction bases not matched to a gene: 6. The CDR3 region is CASSLEAGTNYEQYF. The CDR3 DNA is TGTGCCAGCAGCTTAGAAGCCGGGACTAACTACGAGCAGTACTTC.

This clonotype was recorded many times. The chain recombines TRBV10-2 with TRBJ2-3; maybe TRBD2 (5 bases). The CDR3 consists of 13 residues. V was pared by 8 bases and J by 2 bases, with 11 bases between. The germline CDR1 and CDR2 sequences are WSHSY and SAAADI. The CDR3 nucleotides read TGCGCCAGCCGCGGGTCGAACACAGATACGCAGTATTTT. This sequence encodes CASRGSNTDTQYF.

This clonotype showed up many times. CDR3 sequence reads: CASTTEPLYGYTF. For the CDR3, the DNA is TGTGCCAGCACCACGGAGCCATTATATGGCTACACCTTC. The genes are TRBV28 and TRBJ1-2; unclear D gene. CDR3 length equals 13 residues. Deletions cut 7 bases from V and 5 bases from J, with 14 bases between. CDR1 is MDHEN and CDR2 is SYDVKM in the germline V gene.

The rearrangement uses TRBV12-3 or TRBV12-4 and TRBJ2-3; D is possibly TRBD1 or TRBD2 (5 bases each). V shed 3 bases and J shed 0 bases, with 13 bases lying between them. This CDR3 has 16 amino acids. The CDR3 here is CASSFLGEPSTDTQYF. Written as DNA, the CDR3 is TGTGCCAGCAGTTTTTTGGGGGAGCCTAGCACAGATACGCAGTATTTT.

In its sample, this clonotype was seen many times. The rearrangement links TRBV7-8 to TRBJ2-7, with 7 bases aligning to TRBD2. Germline V gene lookup returns CDR1 SGHVS and CDR2 FQNEAQ. This CDR3 comprises 13 residues. V lost 7 bases and J lost 7; bases outside the gene matches: 10. The DNA for the CDR3 is TGTGCCAGCATGCCTTCGGGAGGTCGGGAGCAGTACTTC. Translation: CASMPSGGREQYF. The variable domain in full, with the rest retrieved from reference TRBV7-8 and TRBJ2-7, is GAGVSQSPRYKVAKRGQDVALRCDPISGHVSLFWYQQALGQGPEFLTYFQNEAQLDKSGLPSDRFFAERPEGSVSTLKIQRTQQEDSAVYLCASMPSGGREQYFGPGTRLTVT.